This T cell receptor (beta chain) was recorded in a study of T-cell reconstitution after alpha-beta-depleted transplantation in children. Preparation of the TCRbeta library involved a method that used unique molecular identifiers. From the PCR reads, TCRdb called clonotypes with MiXCR, one entry per CDR3 protein. Among around 410,000 distinct CDR3 sequences listed, 11% were seen once. This CDR3 is built from 15 residues. Germline CDR1 and CDR2: SGHRS and YFSETQ. With V trimmed by 4 bases and J by 7 bases, 6 bases remained unmatched. The sequence was obtained from a human donor who donated a stem cell graft to a child with acute myeloid leukemia. Specimen: PBMCs from the stem cell graft donor, collected from the stem cell graft. The J gene is TRBJ2-2, the V gene TRBV5-1; 11 nucleotides match TRBD2. The CDR3 DNA reads TGCGCCAGCAGCCCACTAGCGGGAGAGGTCGGGGAGCTGTTTTTT. This gives the protein CASSPLAGEVGELFF.